These 10 T cell receptor beta chains share one sample of origin, sequenced in a study of blood T cell repertoires in COVID-19. The repertoire was sequenced with immunoSEQ multiplex PCR; TCRdb's copy has only in-frame clones and lacks some. The sample lists 81,000 or so clones, around four fifths occurring once. Sequenced input: peripheral blood. The receptor source for this set is a woman aged 70-85 years with active or convalescent COVID-19.

The chain employs TRBV5-1 and TRBJ1-1, with D tentatively TRBD1 (5 bases). This CDR3 has 16 residues. Trimming removed 4 bases from V and 5 bases from J, with 21 bases in between. In germline, CDR1 is SGHRS, CDR2 YFSETQ. This chain's CDR3 is CASSHSPGGGGTEAFF. The CDR3 DNA follows: TGCGCCAGCAGCCATTCACCCGGGGGGGGAGGAACTGAAGCTTTCTTT.

The genes are TRBV6-2 or TRBV6-3 and TRBJ1-6, with 8 bases aligning to TRBD1. The CDR3 contains 15 residues. Unmatched junction bases numbered 9, after V lost 4 bases and J lost 10 bases. Germline-derived CDR1 and CDR2 are MNHEY and SVGEGT. CDR3 protein: CASSFDRGRSSPLHF. DNA of the CDR3: TGTGCCAGCAGTTTCGACAGGGGACGGAGCTCACCCCTCCACTTT.

The chain links TRBV7-2 to TRBJ2-1; 7 bases agree with TRBD2. CDR1 is SGHTA, CDR2 FQGNSA, per germline. The CDR3 runs 14 residues. J was trimmed by 4 bases and V by 3 bases; bases with no gene match: 3. DNA for the CDR3: TGTGCCAGCAGCTTTCACGGGGGGTACAATGAGCAGTTCTTC. As protein: CASSFHGGYNEQFF.

The chain employs TRBV12-3 or TRBV12-4 and TRBJ2-2; D is perhaps TRBD1 (5 bases). The CDR3 spans 12 residues. The V gene lost 7 bases and the J gene lost 7 bases, with 10 bases spanning the gap. In nucleotides, the CDR3 is TGTGCCAGCAAGGGGCTTGGCGGGGAGCTGTTTTTT. Protein product: CASKGLGGELFF.

The sample holds one count of this clone. The DNA of the CDR3 is TGCGCCAGCAGCTTGACAGAGTTCTACGAGCAGTACTTC. It yields the protein CASSLTEFYEQYF. The chain links TRBV5-1 to TRBJ2-7; D remains unclear. Germline lookup yields CDR1 SGHRS and CDR2 YFSETQ. The CDR3 has 13 residues. V lost 1 base to trimming and J lost 3 bases, with 8 bases between them. Variable domain in full (rest from reference TRBV5-1 and TRBJ2-7): KAGVTQTPRYLIKTRGQQVTLSCSPISGHRSVSWYQQTPGQGLQFLFEYFSETQRNKGNFPGRFSGRQFSNSRSEMNVSTLELGDSALYLCASSLTEFYEQYFGPGTRLTVT.

The rearrangement links TRBV10-3 to TRBJ2-3, with 7 bases aligning to TRBD2. The CDR3 consists of 14 residues. Germline loops: CDR1 ENHRY, CDR2 SYGVKD. Trimming took 6 bases from V and 0 from J; bases not matched to a gene: 3. This CDR3 reads CAISPGLSTDTQYF. CDR3 DNA sequence: TGTGCCATCAGCCCGGGACTAAGCACAGATACGCAGTATTTT.

This clone was observed a single time. The chain combines TRBV28 with TRBJ2-1; 9 bases line up with TRBD2. The CDR3 totals 17 residues. Trimming removed 5 bases from V and 5 bases from J; junction bases left unmatched: 13. CDR1 is MDHEN, CDR2 SYDVKM, per germline. CDR3 DNA sequence: TGTGCCAGCAGTCCCGCGGGAGCGGGGGGCTATAACAATGAGCAGTTCTTC. It codes for CASSPAGAGGYNNEQFF.

DNA for the CDR3: TGCGCCAGCAGCTCGGGACATCCCACCGGGGAGCTGTTTTTT. It is translated as CASSSGHPTGELFF. The chain recombines TRBV5-1 with TRBJ2-2, with D perhaps matching TRBD1 (6 bases). The CDR3 extends over 14 amino acids. Trimming took off 3 bases at V and 4 bases at J, with 10 bases between the two ends. Germline assignment: CDR1 SGHRS and CDR2 YFSETQ.

This sequence joins TRBV4-1 and TRBJ2-7, with 8 bases aligning to TRBD1. The CDR3 covers 15 residues. Germline CDR1 reads MGHRA; CDR2 reads YSYEKL. Trimming removed 3 bases from V and 1 base from J; junction bases left unmatched: 5. CDR3: CASSHRTGLSYEQYF. The CDR3 DNA is TGCGCCAGCAGCCACAGGACAGGGCTATCCTACGAGCAGTACTTC.

The chain couples TRBV28 to TRBJ1-4; 9 nucleotides agree with TRBD1. The length of the CDR3 is 15 residues. Germline V gene sequence: CDR1 MDHEN, CDR2 SYDVKM. Trimming cost V 3 bases and J 8 bases; bases outside gene matches: 7. CDR3 DNA: TGTGCCAGCAGTTTGGGGGACAGGGAATTCGAAAAACTGTTTTTT. Amino acids: CASSLGDREFEKLFF.